This T cell receptor (beta chain) was observed in a study of blood T cell repertoires in COVID-19. Two negative PCRs, clearance, or symptom resolution characterized the recovered Cohort 3 donors. The V end was cut by 3 bases, the J end by 8 bases, with 9 bases between. This CDR3 has 11 residues. Germline V lookup: CDR1 DFQATT, CDR2 SNEGSKA (reference sequence). Sequencing used immunoSEQ multiplex PCR; TCRdb keeps in-frame clones, though not all of them. The data show 300,000 or so clones, approximately 90% seen once. The sequence came from a woman aged 25 to 39 who had recovered from COVID-19. This chain uses TRBV20-1 with TRBJ2-3; D gene ambiguous. Sequencing was done on a sample of PBMCs or T cells enriched from blood (not recorded which). CDR3 DNA: TGCAGTGCTAGGAATCCGGGTACGCAGTATTTT. It translates to CSARNPGTQYF.